Following are 14 T cell receptor beta chains from one sample sequenced in a study of tumor-infiltrating lymphocytes in primary liver carcinoma. Starting material of roughly 0.45 ug total RNA yielded TCR beta cDNA via a constant-region primer. ARM-PCR, slightly modified, supplied the TCR beta libraries through three nested multiplex PCR rounds. Each of the first two PCR rounds ran approximately 9 cycles with TRBV1-TRBV30 forward and C-beta reverse primers. One entry per CDR3 protein, called by TCRdb with MiXCR from the multiplex PCR reads. The sample holds roughly 120,000 distinct CDR3 sequences; around 60% are singletons and the top ten take approximately 8.9%. Joint extraction of RNA and DNA used roughly 19-33 mg of bulk tissue that was unsorted. The sequencing input was liver tumor tissue from sampling region 3. This sample's subset: tumor region T3, left-lateral pole. The receptors stem from a woman aged 55 to 70 with primary liver carcinoma and hepatitis B virus infection.

The rearrangement links TRBV18 to TRBJ2-1; D perhaps matches TRBD2 (6 bases). The CDR3 has 14 amino acids. Germline loops: CDR1 KGHSH, CDR2 LQKENI. V shed 3 bases and J shed 15 bases, with 21 bases lying between them. DNA of the CDR3: TGTGCCAGCTCACCTAGGGACTCCCAAGGGGATCTGTTCTTC. As protein: CASSPRDSQGDLFF.

The V and J genes are TRBV11-2 and TRBJ1-2; possibly TRBD1 for D (5 bases). The CDR3 contains 13 residues. The germline V gene encodes CDR1 SGHAT and CDR2 FQNNGV. CDR3 amino acids: CASGSGTEYCYTF. In DNA, the CDR3 is TGTGCTAGCGGTTCCGGGACGGAATATTGCTACACCTTC.

The rearrangement uses TRBV20-1 and TRBJ2-1, with D tentatively TRBD1 or TRBD2 (5 bases each). The germline V gene encodes CDR1 DFQATT and CDR2 SNEGSKA (reference sequence). Trimming cost V 6 bases and J 7 bases, with 7 bases left between them. This CDR3 spans 10 amino acids. The CDR3 region is CSAWGNEQFF. CDR3 nucleotide sequence: TGCAGTGCCTGGGGGAATGAGCAGTTCTTC.

Worth noting for this clonotype: One end of the junction is discordant with germline, which a read error may explain. This chain joins TRBV29-1 and TRBJ2-5; 9 bases are shared with TRBD2. The germline CDR1 and CDR2 sequences are SQVTM and ANQGSEA. CDR3 length: 17 amino acids. CDR3 residues: CSVEERASGNSLETQHF. DNA for the CDR3: TGCAGCGTTGAAGAACGCGCTAGCGGGAACAGTTTAGAGACCCAGCACTTC.

A remark on this clonotype: Given a much more abundant clone one base away, this may be a read error. The rearrangement joins TRBV14 to TRBJ1-1, with no clear D. The CDR3 sequence is 13 residues long. Germline CDR1 SGHDN, CDR2 FVKESK. The V and J ends lost 3 bases and 4 bases respectively, with 9 bases between them. The CDR3: CASSHSLATEAFF. The CDR3 coding sequence is TGTGCCAGCAGCCACAGCCTCGCCACTGAAGCTTTCTTT.

This clonotype occurred many times. The chain joins TRBV6-1 to TRBJ2-7; possible D gene TRBD1, 6 bases. Germline CDR1 is MNHNS and CDR2 is SASEGT. With 3 bases removed from V and 4 bases from J, the gap between germline ends came to 13 bases. The CDR3 extends over 14 amino acids. The CDR3 sequence: CASSDPNREYEQYF. CDR3 in DNA: TGTGCCAGCAGTGACCCTAACAGGGAATACGAGCAGTACTTC.

Remarks on this clonotype: This may stem from a read error, because a much larger clone lies one nucleotide away. V and J are TRBV7-3 and TRBJ1-1, with 8 bases identical to TRBD1. This CDR3 spans 14 amino acids. Trimming at V came to 5 bases and at J to 6 bases, leaving 8 bases not matched to a gene. The V gene's germline CDR1 is SGHTA and CDR2 FQGTGA. Here the CDR3 DNA reads TGTGCCAGCAGCGTAGACAGGGGTAACGCTGAAGCTTTCTTT. Its translation: CASSVDRGNAEAFF.

The rearrangement uses TRBV11-2 and TRBJ2-1; D unresolved. The V gene lost 3 bases and the J gene lost 1 base, with 10 bases spanning the gap. The CDR3 is 15 residues long. Germline assignment: CDR1 SGHAT and CDR2 FQNNGV. CDR3 in amino acids: CASSLGGSSYNEQFF. DNA for the CDR3: TGTGCCAGCAGCTTGGGTGGCAGTTCCTACAATGAGCAGTTCTTC.

On this clonotype itself: At one boundary the junction diverges from the germline segment, which might be a read error. The CDR3 DNA follows: TGTACCAGCAGCTCGAGAAACCAAGAGACCCAGTACTTC. The encoded protein is CTSSSRNQETQYF. V usage is TRBV11-2 and J usage is TRBJ2-5; D is undetermined. CDR3 length: 13 residues. CDR1 is SGHAT, CDR2 FQNNGV, per germline.

A note on this clonotype: Germline and junction disagree at one end, which may indicate a read error. The chain couples TRBV5-1 to TRBJ2-3; the D gene is possibly TRBD2 (5 bases). Germline loops: CDR1 SGHRS, CDR2 YFSETQ. The CDR3 length is 16 residues. The CDR3 protein is CASSLGASPSIDTQYF. The CDR3 nucleotides are TGCGCCAGCAGCTTGGGGGCTAGCCCTAGCATAGATACGCAGTATTTT. The complete variable domain, with remaining parts taken from reference TRBV5-1 and TRBJ2-3, reads KAGVTQTPRYLIKTRGQQVTLSCSPISGHRSVSWYQQTPGQGLQFLFEYFSETQRNKGNFPGRFSGRQFSNSRSEMNVSTLELGDSALYLCASSLGASPSIDTQYFGPGTRLTVL.

This clonotype was seen ten or more times. The chain has TRBV5-1 and TRBJ1-1, with TRBD1 matching 7 bases. This CDR3 comprises 15 residues. From germline, CDR1 is SGHRS and CDR2 YFSETQ. The V gene end was trimmed by 3 bases and the J gene end by 11 bases; junction bases not matched to a gene: 16. CDR3 residues: CASSSGQAATPLAFF. The CDR3 bases are TGCGCCAGCAGCTCCGGACAGGCTGCGACCCCCCTGGCTTTCTTT.

Concerning this clonotype: Without the conserved terminal phenylalanine or tryptophan, this CDR3 likely stems from a read error. The CDR3 DNA is TGTGCCGGCAGCTTAAACCCCGAGGGGCATGGCTACACCTTA. Its protein product is CAGSLNPEGHGYTL. J is TRBJ1-2 and V is TRBV11-3; TRBD1 might be the D (5 bases). The germline V gene has CDR1 SGHNT and CDR2 YENEEA. The CDR3 contains 14 residues.

As regards this clonotype: The junction shows a germline mismatch at one end, possibly a read error. The chain joins TRBV12-3 or TRBV12-4 to TRBJ2-3, with 9 bases that match TRBD2. This CDR3 spans 18 amino acids. CDR3 residues: CASRDGTGGRGSTGTQYF. DNA of the CDR3: TGTGCCAGCAGGGATGGGACTGGCGGGAGGGGGAGCACAGGTACGCAGTATTTT.

The V and J genes are TRBV10-3 and TRBJ1-2; D may be TRBD1 (5 bases). With 3 bases removed from V and 1 base from J, the gap between germline ends came to 12 bases. This CDR3 is built from 15 residues. Germline loops: CDR1 ENHRY, CDR2 SYGVKD. For the CDR3, the DNA is TGTGCCATCAGTGACTCGACAGCCCGTAACTATGGCTACACCTTC. It is translated as CAISDSTARNYGYTF.